This TCR beta chain derives from a study of blood T cell repertoires in COVID-19. This CDR3 comprises 14 residues. V was clipped by 1 base and J by 5 bases, with 8 bases between them. Looked up from germline, CDR1 is SEHNR and CDR2 is FQNEAQ (reference sequence). As processed by the authors: Amplification of reference gene primers provided the estimated nucleated cell counts. Measured with immunoSEQ multiplex PCR; TCRdb has only the in-frame clones, and not every one. V and J calls and clone size are those listed in that table; D and trimming were worked out from the DNA. The profile shows 250,000 to 300,000 clones, 75% to 90% of them singletons.

The specimen was peripheral blood. The chain carries TRBV7-9 and TRBJ1-4; D not resolved. This TCR derives from a woman between 70 and 85 years old with acute or convalescent COVID-19. CDR3 nucleotide sequence: TGTGCCAGCAGCTTAGGAGGCAGCAATGAAAAACTGTTTTTT. The encoded protein is CASSLGGSNEKLFF.